This TCR beta chain was observed in a study of cytomegalovirus exposure and HLA in healthy donors. About the study: Among some 400 genotyped donors, roughly 80% fell in the Caucasian-associated ancestry cluster.

The PCR contained 60 Vbeta and 13 Jbeta primers. Some clones are missing from TCRdb's copy, which holds only in-frame ones; the method was immunoSEQ multiplex PCR. This sample's table reports about 77,000 clones. Germline V gives CDR1 SGHRS, CDR2 YFSETQ. This CDR3 is 15 amino acids long. Trimming removed 3 bases from V and 10 bases from J, with 22 bases in between. The chain recombines TRBV5-1 with TRBJ1-1; maybe TRBD1 (5 bases). The TCR comes from a man in his fifties or sixties in good health and CMV-seropositive. Source material: PBMCs. The CDR3 reads CASSSTGTKVTLAFF. CDR3 in DNA: TGCGCCAGCAGCTCCACCGGGACTAAGGTAACATTAGCTTTCTTT.